The next 29 T cell receptor beta chains were all read from a single sample in a study of cytomegalovirus exposure and HLA in healthy donors. The primer mix had 60 Vbeta and 13 Jbeta primers. Clones were sequenced by immunoSEQ multiplex PCR, and TCRdb holds only the in-frame ones, with some missing. The sample contains around 31,000 clones, around nine tenths of which appear only once. The specimen was PBMCs. The receptor source for this set is a boy younger than 18 in good health and CMV-seronegative.

The chain is built from TRBV4-3 and TRBJ1-4, with D tentatively TRBD1 (6 bases). V was cut by 0 bases and J by 5 bases, with 16 bases left in between. The CDR3 is 17 residues long. CDR1 and CDR2 (germline): LGHNA, YSLEER. CDR3 sequence reads: CASSQERPRDTNEKLFF. The CDR3 DNA is TGCGCCAGCAGCCAAGAGAGACCCCGGGACACAAATGAAAAACTGTTTTTT.

V gene TRBV29-1 combines with J gene TRBJ1-3; 10 bases are a match to TRBD1. Trimming cost V 5 bases and J 0 bases; bases outside gene matches: 7. The germline CDR1 and CDR2 sequences are SQVTM and ANQGSEA. The CDR3 has 16 amino acids. Here the CDR3 DNA reads TGCAGCGTTCGGACAGGGGGGTACCCCTCTGGAAACACCATATATTTT. It specifies CSVRTGGYPSGNTIYF.

This clone turned up a few times. This rearrangement joins TRBV12-5 to TRBJ1-1; D is undetermined. The CDR3 sequence is 11 residues long. Trimming took off 1 base at V and 11 bases at J, with 8 bases between the two ends. Germline V CDR1 and CDR2: LGHNT, FRNRAP. The CDR3 DNA sequence: TGTGCTAGTGGTTTGGGGGCCCCGGCTTTCTTT. Translation: CASGLGAPAFF. Full variable domain (outside the CDR3, taken from reference TRBV12-5 and TRBJ1-1): DARVTQTPRHKVTEMGQEVTMRCQPILGHNTVFWYRQTMMQGLELLAYFRNRAPLDDSGMPKDRFSAEMPDATLATLKIQPSEPRDSAVYFCASGLGAPAFFGQGTRLTVV.

This chain uses TRBV5-1 with TRBJ2-5; 8 nucleotides align to TRBD2. V was clipped by 2 bases and J by 5 bases; unmatched bases: 5. The CDR3 sequence is 14 residues long. The V gene's germline CDR1 is SGHRS and CDR2 YFSETQ. In DNA form, the CDR3 reads TGCGCCAGCAGCTTCGGGGGGGCCCCGGAGACCCAGTACTTC. It translates to CASSFGGAPETQYF.

The chain has TRBV27 and TRBJ2-5; possibly TRBD2 for D (6 bases). Per germline, CDR1 MNHEY and CDR2 SMNVEV (reference sequence). This CDR3 spans 14 amino acids. Trimming left V 3 bases short and J 7 bases short, with 15 bases between. In DNA form, the CDR3 reads TGTGCCAGCAGTTTTGGGGGGACTTCACGGACCCAGTACTTC. It codes for CASSFGGTSRTQYF.

The chain has TRBV7-9 and TRBJ1-2, with D uncertain. From germline, CDR1 is SEHNR and CDR2 FQNEAQ (reference sequence). This CDR3 has 16 amino acids. Trimming cost V 4 bases and J 0 bases, with 15 bases left between them. The CDR3 loop is CASSSGNRRTNYGYTF. The DNA for the CDR3 is TGTGCCAGCAGCTCGGGGAATCGGCGAACTAACTATGGCTACACCTTC.

Turning to this clone: The same CDR3 also results from other DNA sequences found in this sample. V usage is TRBV5-4 and J usage is TRBJ2-3; D is possibly TRBD2 (5 bases). Deletions cut 2 bases from V and 10 bases from J, with 11 bases between. In germline, CDR1 is SGHNT, CDR2 YYREEE (reference sequence). This CDR3 contains 12 residues. CDR3: CASSFSAVAQYF. In DNA form, the CDR3 reads TGTGCCAGCAGCTTTTCAGCGGTGGCGCAGTATTTT.

This sequence joins TRBV6-5 and TRBJ2-1, with unresolved D. CDR3 length equals 16 residues. V was trimmed by 2 bases and J by 0 bases, leaving 11 bases between them. Germline-derived CDR1 and CDR2 are MNHEY and SVGAGI. CDR3 sequence (DNA): TGTGCCAGCAGTTACGGTACATACCGCTCCTACAATGAGCAGTTCTTC. Translated: CASSYGTYRSYNEQFF.

The rearrangement uses TRBV6-6 and TRBJ2-2, with 9 bases identical to TRBD2. The CDR3 length is 15 residues. With 6 bases clipped from V and 5 bases from J, the junction kept 7 bases outside the gene matches. The germline gives CDR1 MNHNY, CDR2 SVGAGI (reference sequence). CDR3 sequence reads: CASRIAGVITGELFF. Written as DNA, the CDR3 is TGTGCCAGCAGAATAGCGGGGGTGATTACCGGGGAGCTGTTTTTT.

The gene calls are TRBV29-1 and TRBJ2-5; D gene unclear. Germline V gives CDR1 SQVTM, CDR2 ANQGSEA. CDR3 length: 14 residues. The ends were cut back, 1 base at V and 5 bases at J, with 14 bases in the middle. In nucleotides, the CDR3 is TGCAGCGTTGAAGCTCGACTCATTGGGGAGACCCAGTACTTC. This sequence encodes CSVEARLIGETQYF.

CDR3 protein: CASSEEPGVNTEAFF. For the CDR3, the DNA is TGCGCCAGCAGCGAGGAACCAGGGGTAAACACTGAAGCTTTCTTT. The chain couples TRBV5-1 to TRBJ1-1; D perhaps matches TRBD1 (6 bases). Germline CDR1 SGHRS, CDR2 YFSETQ. The V gene lost 4 bases and the J gene lost 2 bases, with 15 bases spanning the gap. The CDR3 extends over 15 amino acids.

This sequence joins TRBV19 and TRBJ1-5, with D uncertain. The CDR3 has 16 amino acids. Looked up from germline, CDR1 is LNHDA and CDR2 is SQIVND (reference sequence). With 6 bases removed from V and 0 bases from J, the gap between germline ends came to 15 bases. Here the CDR3 DNA reads TGTGCCAGTAGAAAGGGAGGAAAAGATAGCAATCAGCCCCAGCATTTT. Translating gives CASRKGGKDSNQPQHF.

The chain has TRBV12-5 and TRBJ2-6; 10 bases align to TRBD1. J lost 0 bases, V lost 4 bases, and 6 bases had no gene match. Germline V gene data show CDR1 as LGHNT and CDR2 as FRNRAP. This CDR3 has 18 residues. The CDR3 DNA follows: TGTGCTAGTGGTTGGGGGACAGGGGCAATCTCTGGGGCCAACGTCCTGACTTTC. This codes for CASGWGTGAISGANVLTF. Full variable domain (missing parts from reference TRBV12-5 and TRBJ2-6): DARVTQTPRHKVTEMGQEVTMRCQPILGHNTVFWYRQTMMQGLELLAYFRNRAPLDDSGMPKDRFSAEMPDATLATLKIQPSEPRDSAVYFCASGWGTGAISGANVLTFGAGSRLTVL.

The rearrangement uses TRBV15 and TRBJ2-3; 7 bases line up with TRBD1. J gave up 0 bases and V 3 bases, and 3 bases lay outside the gene matches. The germline gives CDR1 LNHNV, CDR2 YYDKDF (reference sequence). The CDR3 is 15 residues long. For the CDR3, the DNA is TGTGCCACCAGCAGGGGGACAGCCAGCACAGATACGCAGTATTTT. It is translated as CATSRGTASTDTQYF. Variable domain in full (rest from reference TRBV15 and TRBJ2-3): DAMVIQNPRYQVTQFGKPVTLSCSQTLNHNVMYWYQQKSSQAPKLLFHYYDKDFNNEADTPDNFQSRRPNTSFCFLDIRSPGLGDTAMYLCATSRGTASTDTQYFGPGTRLTVL.

V gene TRBV7-2 combines with J gene TRBJ1-4; the D is unclear. Germline V CDR1 and CDR2: SGHTA, FQGNSA. The CDR3 covers 15 residues. Trimming cost V 1 base and J 7 bases, with 13 bases left between them. The CDR3 here is CASSLVEGGGEKLFF. The CDR3 region has the DNA TGTGCCAGCAGCTTAGTCGAGGGAGGAGGTGAAAAACTGTTTTTT.

The genes are TRBV7-9 and TRBJ2-7; the D gene is possibly TRBD1 (6 bases). The CDR3 covers 15 residues. Looked up from germline, CDR1 is SEHNR and CDR2 is FQNEAQ (reference sequence). V lost 2 bases to trimming and J lost 2 bases, with 13 bases between them. The CDR3 protein is CASSLQGTGTYEQYF. The CDR3 nucleotides read TGTGCCAGCAGCTTACAGGGGACCGGAACCTACGAGCAGTACTTC. Looking up the rest from reference TRBV7-9 and TRBJ2-7 gives the full variable domain: DTGVSQNPRHKITKRGQNVTFRCDPISEHNRLYWYRQTLGQGPEFLTYFQNEAQLEKSRLLSDRFSAERPKGSFSTLEIQRTEQGDSAMYLCASSLQGTGTYEQYFGPGTRLTVT.

The chain carries TRBV6-1 and TRBJ2-2; no reliable D call. The CDR3 loop spans 15 amino acids. Trimming removed 6 bases from V and 6 bases from J, with 17 bases in between. Germline CDR1 is MNHNS and CDR2 is SASEGT. CDR3 nucleotide sequence: TGTGCCAGCAGCCTCATGAGTGAGGTGGCCGGGGAGCTGTTTTTT. Translating it yields CASSLMSEVAGELFF.

The rearrangement joins TRBV5-5 to TRBJ1-1; D is undetermined. Germline lookup yields CDR1 SGHKS and CDR2 YYEKEE (reference sequence). Between the trimmed V and J ends, which lost 2 bases and 7 bases, there was a span of 12 bases. The CDR3 is 13 residues long. The CDR3: CASSFEGWGEAFF. DNA for the CDR3: TGTGCCAGCAGCTTTGAGGGTTGGGGTGAAGCTTTCTTT. Filled out from reference TRBV5-5 and TRBJ1-1, the complete variable domain reads DAGVTQSPTHLIKTRGQQVTLRCSPISGHKSVSWYQQVLGQGPQFIFQYYEKEERGRGNFPDRFSARQFPNYSSELNVNALLLGDSALYLCASSFEGWGEAFFGQGTRLTVV.

The chain employs TRBV6-6 and TRBJ2-7, with TRBD1 matching 8 bases. The CDR3 extends over 14 amino acids. Trimming took 7 bases from V and 3 from J; bases not matched to a gene: 8. Germline CDR1 and CDR2: MNHNY and SVGAGI (reference sequence). The DNA for the CDR3 is TGTGCCAGCATCACGGACAGGGATCTCTACGAGCAGTACTTC. This codes for CASITDRDLYEQYF.

This chain uses TRBV5-6 with TRBJ2-7; 7 bases agree with TRBD2. V dropped 0 bases and J dropped 2; count of bases not matched to a gene: 8. Germline V gene lookup returns CDR1 SGHDT and CDR2 YYEEEE. The CDR3 consists of 16 residues. CDR3 sequence: CASSLVAWGLTYEQYF. The DNA of the CDR3 is TGTGCCAGCAGCTTGGTTGCGTGGGGACTAACCTACGAGCAGTACTTC.

The rearrangement links TRBV7-8 to TRBJ2-2; D unclear. Trimming stripped 7 bases from V and 2 bases from J, with 5 bases between. This CDR3 is built from 12 residues. From germline, CDR1 is SGHVS and CDR2 FQNEAQ. The CDR3 loop is CASTSNTGELFF. CDR3 bases: TGTGCCAGCACCTCTAACACCGGGGAGCTGTTTTTT.

The CDR3 DNA is TGTGCCAGCAGTGAGTCAGCGGGGGGAACAGATACGCAGTATTTT. Its translation: CASSESAGGTDTQYF. V gene TRBV6-4 combines with J gene TRBJ2-3; TRBD2 aligns across 9 bases. Germline CDR1 MRHNA, CDR2 SNTAGT. V shed 3 bases, J shed 3 bases, and the junction held 4 bases outside the gene matches. This CDR3 region has 15 residues.

This chain uses TRBV12-5 with TRBJ2-7; the match to TRBD2 covers 10 bases. Looked up from germline, CDR1 is LGHNT and CDR2 is FRNRAP. The CDR3 contains 16 residues. V trimming: 3 bases; J trimming: 0 bases; junction bases outside the gene matches: 5. The CDR3 loop is CASGFFSGGLSYEQYF. The CDR3 region has the DNA TGTGCTAGTGGTTTTTTTAGCGGGGGGCTCTCCTACGAGCAGTACTTC.

The chain is built from TRBV5-1 and TRBJ2-5; 8 bases are a match to TRBD1. V shed 5 bases and J 8 bases; nucleotides not matched to a gene: 11. Per the germline V gene, CDR1 is SGHRS and CDR2 is YFSETQ. The CDR3 totals 14 residues. The CDR3: CASRPTGELGTQYF. CDR3 DNA sequence: TGCGCCAGCAGGCCGACAGGGGAATTAGGCACCCAGTACTTC. Based on the CDR3 plus reference TRBV5-1 and TRBJ2-5, the full variable domain is KAGVTQTPRYLIKTRGQQVTLSCSPISGHRSVSWYQQTPGQGLQFLFEYFSETQRNKGNFPGRFSGRQFSNSRSEMNVSTLELGDSALYLCASRPTGELGTQYFGPGTRLLVL.

The V call is TRBV28, the J call TRBJ2-5; 10 bases map to TRBD2. The CDR3 is 13 amino acids. Germline CDR1 reads MDHEN; CDR2 reads SYDVKM. With V trimmed by 6 bases and J by 7 bases, 5 bases remained unmatched. In DNA form, the CDR3 reads TGTGCCAGCAGAAGCGGGGGGGTGGCGACCCAGTACTTC. This gives the protein CASRSGGVATQYF.

This clone was found once. The rearrangement uses TRBV4-2 and TRBJ2-1; no definite D call. The V and J ends lost 1 base and 0 bases respectively, with 7 bases between them. Germline loops: CDR1 LGHNA, CDR2 YNFKEQ. The CDR3 length is 15 residues. CDR3: CASSQVPSSYNEQFF. The CDR3 DNA follows: TGTGCCAGCAGCCAAGTCCCCAGCTCCTACAATGAGCAGTTCTTC.

The CDR3 loop is CASSLAGEDTQYF. CDR3 bases: TGTGCCAGCAGCTTGGCCGGAGAAGATACGCAGTATTTT. This sequence joins TRBV5-4 and TRBJ2-3; D remains ambiguous. In germline, CDR1 is SGHNT, CDR2 YYREEE (reference sequence). The V end lost 0 bases, the J end lost 5 bases, and 7 bases lay between the germline ends. The CDR3 has 13 residues.

V gene TRBV6-5 combines with J gene TRBJ1-5, with D unclear. The V gene's germline CDR1 is MNHEY and CDR2 SVGAGI. V was clipped by 10 bases and J by 4 bases, with 20 bases between them. The CDR3 runs 15 residues. As DNA, the CDR3 is TGTGCCAACTGTTCCCGGTCGGAGAAAAATCAGCCCCAGCATTTT. Protein product: CANCSRSEKNQPQHF.

The chain has TRBV11-2 and TRBJ1-5; the match to TRBD1 covers 10 bases. Germline-derived CDR1 and CDR2 are SGHAT and FQNNGV. CDR3 length: 16 residues. With 5 bases clipped from V and 2 bases from J, the junction kept 6 bases outside the gene matches. The CDR3 nucleotides read TGTGCCAGCAGCACCGGGACAGGGGTTGGCAATCAGCCCCAGCATTTT. The encoded protein is CASSTGTGVGNQPQHF. The full variable domain, rest sourced from reference TRBV11-2 and TRBJ1-5, is EAGVAQSPRYKIIEKRQSVAFWCNPISGHATLYWYQQILGQGPKLLIQFQNNGVVDDSQLPKDRFSAERLKGVDSTLKIQPAKLEDSAVYLCASSTGTGVGNQPQHFGDGTRLSIL.